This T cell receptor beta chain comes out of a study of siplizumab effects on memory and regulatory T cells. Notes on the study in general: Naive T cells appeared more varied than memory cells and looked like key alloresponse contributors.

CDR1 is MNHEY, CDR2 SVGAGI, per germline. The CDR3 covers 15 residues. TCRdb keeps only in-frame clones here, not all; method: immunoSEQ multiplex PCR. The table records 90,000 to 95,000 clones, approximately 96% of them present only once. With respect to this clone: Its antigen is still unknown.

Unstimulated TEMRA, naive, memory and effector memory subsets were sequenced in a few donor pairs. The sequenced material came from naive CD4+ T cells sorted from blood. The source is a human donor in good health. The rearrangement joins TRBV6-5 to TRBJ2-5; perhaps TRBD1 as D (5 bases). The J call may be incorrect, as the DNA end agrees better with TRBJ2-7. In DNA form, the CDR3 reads TGTGCCAGCAGAAACGACAGAGGAGCGAACTACGAGCAGTACTTC. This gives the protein CASRNDRGANYEQYF.